This T cell receptor (beta chain) originates from a study of blood T cell repertoires in COVID-19. As for the study in general: The samples span acute and convalescent COVID-19 from the United States, Italy and Spain. The analysed material was cDNA or gDNA that came from T cells, B-cell-depleted T cells, or PBMCs.

This clone has just a few counts. CDR3 length: 14 residues. Trimming took 3 bases from V and 0 from J, leaving 8 bases between them. Germline loops: CDR1 SGHRS, CDR2 YFSETQ. Original methodology: How many nucleated cells were present was estimated from reference gene primer amplification. TCRdb's copy holds only in-frame clones and misses some; the assay was immunoSEQ multiplex PCR. Clone size and the V and J calls come from that table; the DNA yielded D and trimming. The data contain about 54,000 clones, approximately 90% of them singletons. This sequence was found in a woman aged 40-49 years with active COVID-19. The genes are TRBV5-1 and TRBJ2-3; TRBD2 might be the D (6 bases). The sample consisted of peripheral blood. Written as DNA, the CDR3 is TGCGCCAGCAGCTCGGGACTTAGCACAGATACGCAGTATTTT. It encodes CASSSGLSTDTQYF.